Given below is one T cell receptor (beta chain) in context. What it recognizes is unknown. These data are taken from a study of vaccination effects on CD4 cells after COVID-19. Study information: Samples taken from a few convalescent patients early and late after vaccination were obtained. Findings and caveats of the study: Marked clonal contraction was seen in infection- and vaccine-induced clones late after vaccination.

Before any sequencing was done, the ViraFEST assay used viral peptide pools to expand antigen-specific CD4+ T cells. Once cultured for approximately 10 days, the cells underwent separation to obtain CD4+ T cells. SARS-CoV-2 infected the person between March and December 2020, as confirmed by PCR. Participants each got two BNT162b2 or mRNA-1273 vaccine doses. Cultures used roughly 2.2 million PBMC per well, roughly 9.8 IU/ml IL-2 and roughly 10 ug/ml peptides. The CDR3 contains 12 residues. Germline assignment: CDR1 SGHTA and CDR2 FQGNSA. V lost 5 bases and J 4 bases, leaving 7 bases between the germline ends. Repertoires were generated with immunoSEQ multiplex PCR, while TCRdb's copy carries only in-frame clones and drops some. The table has 15,000 to 20,000 clones, approximately 82% seen once.

This sequence originates from a human donor who had a prior SARS-CoV-2 infection. The sample was CD4+ T cells from PBMCs cultured with SARS-CoV-2 spike peptides, taken after COVID-19 vaccination. The V gene is TRBV7-2, the J gene TRBJ2-3; TRBD1 is a possible D gene (5 bases). In nucleotides, the CDR3 is TGTGCCAGCAGCATAGGGGCAGATACGCAGTATTTT. Its translation: CASSIGADTQYF.